A single sample gave rise to the 22 T cell receptor beta chains below, sequenced in a study of shared clonotypes between healthy human individuals. Clones were read by immunoSEQ multiplex PCR, and TCRdb kept only the in-frame ones, dropping some. Of 600,000 to 800,000 clones listed, roughly two thirds are singletons. The sequenced sample consisted of memory CD4+ T cells sorted from blood. The subset was: CD45RA-negative fraction. The receptor source for this set is a woman aged 25-40 years in good health.

The gene calls are TRBV11-2 and TRBJ2-3, with TRBD2 matching over 7 bases. V shed 2 bases, J shed 3 bases, and the junction held 11 bases outside the gene matches. The germline CDR1 and CDR2 sequences are SGHAT and FQNNGV. The CDR3 sequence is 17 residues long. CDR3 coding DNA: TGTGCCAGCAGCTTATTCTCTAGCGGAGCCGGGACAGATACGCAGTATTTT. Protein product: CASSLFSSGAGTDTQYF. Full variable domain (rest looked up from reference TRBV11-2 and TRBJ2-3): EAGVAQSPRYKIIEKRQSVAFWCNPISGHATLYWYQQILGQGPKLLIQFQNNGVVDDSQLPKDRFSAERLKGVDSTLKIQPAKLEDSAVYLCASSLFSSGAGTDTQYFGPGTRLTVL.

This clone was detected only a few times. V is TRBV6-5 and J is TRBJ2-7, with 13 nucleotides matching TRBD2. This CDR3 is 15 amino acids long. Trimming removed 6 bases from V and 5 bases from J; junction bases left unmatched: 7. Per germline, CDR1 MNHEY and CDR2 SVGAGI. CDR3 sequence reads: CASSWTSGSPHEQYF. Here the CDR3 DNA reads TGTGCCAGCAGCTGGACTAGCGGGAGCCCCCACGAGCAGTACTTC.

Of note for this clone: Different DNA sequences within this sample yield the same CDR3. The chain employs TRBV2 and TRBJ1-2; D uncertain. The germline V and J ends were trimmed by 7 bases and 3 bases, with 6 bases remaining between them. In germline, CDR1 is SNHLY, CDR2 FYNNEI. This CDR3 spans 11 amino acids. CDR3 in amino acids: CASTVHYGYTF. CDR3 sequence (DNA): TGTGCCAGCACTGTGCACTATGGCTACACCTTC.

There are a few counts of this clone. The chain couples TRBV30 to TRBJ1-2; D remains unclear. V was shortened by 0 bases and J by 0 bases, with 5 bases between the two germline ends. The CDR3 totals 13 residues. Germline values: CDR1 GTSNPN, CDR2 SVGIG (reference sequence). The CDR3 reads CAWSVVTNYGYTF. CDR3 DNA sequence: TGTGCCTGGAGTGTTGTTACTAACTATGGCTACACCTTC. Looking up the rest from reference TRBV30 and TRBJ1-2 gives the full variable domain: SQTIHQWPATLVQPVGSPLSLECTVEGTSNPNLYWYRQAAGRGLQLLFYSVGIGQISSEVPQNLSASRPQDRQFILSSKKLLLSDSGFYLCAWSVVTNYGYTFGSGTRLTVV.

V is TRBV7-9 and J is TRBJ2-5; D possibly uses TRBD1 or TRBD2 (7 bases each). The V gene lost 3 bases and the J gene lost 5 bases, with 16 bases spanning the gap. The CDR3 consists of 15 residues. Germline V lookup: CDR1 SEHNR, CDR2 FQNEAQ (reference sequence). CDR3 nucleotide sequence: TGTGCCAGCAGCTTCCCCCAGGGGGGGTTCGAGACCCAGTACTTC. Protein sequence: CASSFPQGGFETQYF.

V is TRBV27 and J is TRBJ1-1; D is unresolved. V was cut by 5 bases and J by 10 bases, with 17 bases left in between. Germline CDR1 and CDR2: MNHEY and SMNVEV (reference sequence). The CDR3 spans 13 residues. Here the CDR3 DNA reads TGTGCCAGCAGTCCTAATCTATCTTCCGGAGCTTTCTTT. This encodes CASSPNLSSGAFF.

The chain has TRBV5-5 and TRBJ1-1, with D hard to call. The V gene lost 3 bases and the J gene lost 4 bases, with 10 bases spanning the gap. Germline lookup yields CDR1 SGHKS and CDR2 YYEKEE (reference sequence). The CDR3 runs 13 residues. The DNA of the CDR3 is TGTGCCAGCAGCTCTCCCCAAATCACTGAAGCTTTCTTT. Protein: CASSSPQITEAFF. Combining the CDR3 with reference TRBV5-5 and TRBJ1-1 gives the whole variable domain DAGVTQSPTHLIKTRGQQVTLRCSPISGHKSVSWYQQVLGQGPQFIFQYYEKEERGRGNFPDRFSARQFPNYSSELNVNALLLGDSALYLCASSSPQITEAFFGQGTRLTVV.

The chain employs TRBV28 and TRBJ2-3; D is perhaps TRBD2 (6 bases). Germline values: CDR1 MDHEN, CDR2 SYDVKM. V lost 6 bases to trimming and J lost 2 bases, with 15 bases between them. The CDR3 consists of 15 residues. This CDR3 is CASRSGSLDTDTQYF. The DNA of the CDR3 is TGTGCCAGCAGGTCCGGGAGTCTGGACACAGATACGCAGTATTTT.

The V call is TRBV11-2, the J call TRBJ2-7; TRBD1 aligns across 7 bases. This CDR3 region has 13 residues. CDR1 is SGHAT and CDR2 is FQNNGV in the germline V gene. V dropped 5 bases and J dropped 4; count of bases not matched to a gene: 5. Here the CDR3 DNA reads TGTGCCAGCAGCCCCGGGACAGAATACGAGCAGTACTTC. Translating gives CASSPGTEYEQYF.

Details on this clone: This sample also contains other DNA sequences that code for the same CDR3. The chain recombines TRBV20-1 with TRBJ2-3; the D is unclear. The CDR3 is made up of 11 amino acids. V was pared by 1 base and J by 4 bases, with 3 bases between. Germline values: CDR1 DFQATT, CDR2 SNEGSKA (reference sequence). CDR3 amino acids: CSARAADTQYF. The CDR3 coding sequence is TGCAGTGCTAGAGCGGCAGATACGCAGTATTTT.

The chain employs TRBV7-6 and TRBJ2-2; 10 nucleotides agree with TRBD2. Trimming at V came to 5 bases and at J to 1 base, leaving 4 bases not matched to a gene. CDR1 SGHVS and CDR2 FNYEAQ come from the germline V gene. This CDR3 is built from 16 residues. DNA of the CDR3: TGTGCCAGCAGCCTTATAGCGGGAGGGAACACCGGGGAGCTGTTTTTT. Protein: CASSLIAGGNTGELFF.

The V gene is TRBV28, the J gene TRBJ2-1; D is uncertain. This CDR3 is 12 amino acids long. The ends were cut back, 5 bases at V and 9 bases at J, with 11 bases in the middle. The germline V gene encodes CDR1 MDHEN and CDR2 SYDVKM. The CDR3, as DNA: TGTGCCAGCAGTCTGGAGACGGGTGAGCAGTTCTTC. It translates to CASSLETGEQFF.

The V and J genes are TRBV10-2 and TRBJ2-3; TRBD2 matches at 11 bases. With 7 bases clipped from V and 0 bases from J, the junction kept 3 bases outside the gene matches. The CDR3 runs to 15 residues. CDR1 is WSHSY and CDR2 is SAAADI in the germline V gene. Here the CDR3 DNA reads TGCGCCAGCACCCCTAGCGGGGGGAGCACAGATACGCAGTATTTT. It codes for CASTPSGGSTDTQYF.

The chain carries TRBV28 and TRBJ2-7; no reliable D call. Germline CDR1 MDHEN, CDR2 SYDVKM. Trimming took off 3 bases at V and 0 bases at J, with 9 bases between the two ends. This CDR3 is 14 amino acids long. As DNA, the CDR3 is TGTGCCAGCAGTTTTCTCCATAGCTCCTACGAGCAGTACTTC. This translates into CASSFLHSSYEQYF.

This clone was observed a single time. The chain links TRBV5-1 to TRBJ1-1; D not certain. The CDR3 runs to 14 residues. The germline V gene encodes CDR1 SGHRS and CDR2 YFSETQ. The ends were cut back, 5 bases at V and 0 bases at J, with 11 bases in the middle. CDR3 coding DNA: TGCGCCAGCAGTTCAGAAAGAATGAACACTGAAGCTTTCTTT. It is translated as CASSSERMNTEAFF.

The chain joins TRBV18 to TRBJ2-1; maybe TRBD2 (5 bases). The length of the CDR3 is 12 residues. CDR1 is KGHSH, CDR2 LQKENI, per germline. V was shortened by 3 bases and J by 10 bases, with 10 bases between the two germline ends. The CDR3 loop reads CASSPPTGEQFF. The CDR3 DNA follows: TGTGCCAGCTCACCTCCGACGGGGGAGCAGTTCTTC. The full variable domain, its missing parts supplied by reference TRBV18 and TRBJ2-1, is NAGVMQNPRHLVRRRGQEARLRCSPMKGHSHVYWYRQLPEEGLKFMVYLQKENIIDESGMPKERFSAEFPKEGPSILRIQQVVRGDSAAYFCASSPPTGEQFFGPGTRLTVL.

CDR3: CASSLRAMNTEAFF. CDR3 nucleotides: TGTGCCAGCAGTTTAAGGGCCATGAACACTGAAGCTTTCTTT. The gene calls are TRBV28 and TRBJ1-1, with no clear D. V dropped 2 bases and J dropped 0 bases, with 7 bases sitting between them. The germline CDR1 and CDR2 sequences are MDHEN and SYDVKM. CDR3 length: 14 amino acids.

This chain links TRBV4-1 with TRBJ2-2; no reliable D call. Per germline, CDR1 MGHRA and CDR2 YSYEKL. The CDR3 has 15 residues. Trimming cost V 4 bases and J 1 base, with 10 bases left between them. DNA of the CDR3: TGCGCCAGCAGCCGCCCCACTATGAACACCGGGGAGCTGTTTTTT. Translation gives CASSRPTMNTGELFF.

This chain uses TRBV11-2 with TRBJ2-3; 10 bases line up with TRBD2. With V trimmed by 5 bases and J by 1 base, 6 bases remained unmatched. The CDR3 has 16 amino acids. Germline CDR1 is SGHAT and CDR2 is FQNNGV. In DNA, the CDR3 is TGTGCCAGCAGCCCAGGCGGGACTAGCGGCACAGATACGCAGTATTTT. Its protein is CASSPGGTSGTDTQYF.

This clone was found a few times. The sample contains more than one DNA sequence encoding this CDR3. V and J are TRBV27 and TRBJ1-5, with D perhaps TRBD1 (5 bases). Trimming removed 0 bases from V and 4 bases from J, with 16 bases in between. The CDR3 is 17 residues long. The V gene's germline CDR1 is MNHEY and CDR2 SMNVEV (reference sequence). CDR3 in amino acids: CASSLSGLGRGNQPQHF. The CDR3 region has the DNA TGTGCCAGCAGTTTATCTGGCTTGGGACGGGGAAATCAGCCCCAGCATTTT.

The chain uses TRBV7-2 and TRBJ1-2, with D unresolved. There are 11 residues in the CDR3. The V and J ends lost 5 bases and 4 bases respectively, with 5 bases between them. CDR1 is SGHTA and CDR2 is FQGNSA in the germline V gene. CDR3 amino acids: CASSVSYGYTF. CDR3 sequence (DNA): TGTGCCAGCAGCGTCAGCTATGGCTACACCTTC. The full variable domain, its missing parts supplied by reference TRBV7-2 and TRBJ1-2, is GAGVSQSPSNKVTEKGKDVELRCDPISGHTALYWYRQSLGQGLEFLIYFQGNSAPDKSGLPSDRFSAERTGGSVSTLTIQRTQQEDSAVYLCASSVSYGYTFGSGTRLTVV.

The chain employs TRBV30 and TRBJ2-3; D might be TRBD2 (6 bases). From germline, CDR1 is GTSNPN and CDR2 SVGIG (reference sequence). Trimming removed 3 bases at V and 3 bases at J, with 13 bases between. This CDR3 has 14 amino acids. The CDR3 DNA reads as TGTGCCTGGAGACGGGAGTATGGGACAGATACGCAGTATTTT. It yields the protein CAWRREYGTDTQYF.